This record looks at one T cell receptor (beta chain) sequence and its context. This clone's antigen is unknown. Per-base quality was not reported, and no clone a single base away is much larger than it. Reading from cysteine to phenylalanine, the CDR3 counts 17 amino acids. Of all the DNA, just the CDR3 is kept, 51 bases in frame from base 1. Based on the germline V gene (reference sequence), the CDR1 and CDR2 sequences are MNHEY and SMNVEV. Unmatched junction bases come to 6, with V trimmed by 0 bases and J by 3 bases. The immunoSEQ Assay, a bias-controlled multiplex PCR, was used to amplify TCRbeta CDR3 regions from genomic DNA. In the source study's methods: Within the assay, amplification of reference gene primers was used to estimate how many nucleated cells each sample contained. Sequence reads were collapsed and filtered to measure the absolute abundance of every unique TCRbeta CDR3 rearrangement. For each sample, productive Simpson clonality was calculated as the square root of Simpson's diversity index across productive rearrangements. The immuneACCESS repertoire file appears here via TCRdb, limited to in-frame rearrangements. These files lack a portion of the clones; in checked studies, under half of the deficit traces to unresolved V genes, and the cause of the others is not known. That table furnishes V, J and clone size, whereas the DNA furnished D and trimming. The sample data list about 140,000 clones, and approximately 83% of these were observed just once. The ten largest make up less than 4% of the sample.

Whole blood was collected in K2EDTA tubes by collaborating institutions according to the institutions' own protocols. For TCRbeta analysis, collaborators shipped samples in one of three forms: frozen whole blood, isolated PBMCs, or DNA extracted from either of those sample types. This sample is part of a study of blood T cell repertoires in COVID-19 (dated by TCRdb to the early 2020s). Regarding the study in general: Collaborator samples came from the United States, Italy and Spain and covered acute and convalescent phases of COVID-19. The prospective study material was composed of cDNA or gDNA derived from T cells, B-cell-depleted T cells, or PBMCs. The samples were drawn from two sources: the first 160 participants of the ongoing ImmuneRACE study, and 1,200 or so subjects contributed by 6 global collaborators. Deeply sampled blood TCRbeta repertoires from subjects exposed to, actively infected with, or recovered from COVID-19 were included in the dataset. A freely available public database, intended as a resource for researchers studying the immune response to SARS-CoV-2, is where the repertoires were released. HLA class I and class II types, where available, came from metadata supplied by the sample provider rather than from assay-based typing. The sample metadata nearly always contained a de-identified subject ID, COVID-19 status, age in years and sex.

What the authors observed across the whole study: How much clinical and demographic metadata was included differed by source and by participant, and the metadata was provided uncurated.

The sequence was obtained from a woman in her sixties with acute or convalescent COVID-19. This chain is built from TRBV27 and TRBJ2-2; the junction holds 8 bases that match TRBD2. The sample taken for sequencing was peripheral blood. The CDR3 reads as follows: CASSLSPGLVYTGELFF. The nucleotide sequence reads as follows: TGTGCCAGCAGTTTATCGCCGGGACTAGTCTACACCGGGGAGCTGTTTTTT.